This entry lists 2 T cell receptor beta chains sequenced from one sample in a study of cytomegalovirus exposure and HLA in healthy donors. With 60 Vbeta and 13 Jbeta primers, the PCR was carried out. Clones were sequenced by immunoSEQ multiplex PCR, and TCRdb holds only the in-frame ones, with some missing. The sample includes 98,000 or so clones, around 80% of them seen just once. The source material was PBMCs. The receptors stem from a man aged 55 to 70 in good health and CMV-seropositive.

The chain uses TRBV29-1 and TRBJ2-5, with D possibly matching TRBD2 (7 bases). V was trimmed by 4 bases and J by 5 bases, leaving 29 bases between them. From germline, CDR1 is SQVTM and CDR2 ANQGSEA. This CDR3 comprises 18 residues. CDR3 in amino acids: CSVGGRSERGFRRETQYF. Written as DNA, the CDR3 is TGCAGCGTTGGGGGGCGATCGGAGCGGGGATTTAGGCGGGAGACCCAGTACTTC.

With respect to this clone: One junction end disagrees with the germline gene, perhaps due to a read error. The chain links TRBV5-1 to TRBJ1-1; D is possibly TRBD1 (6 bases). The CDR3 covers 14 residues. In germline, CDR1 is SGHRS, CDR2 YFSETQ. This chain's CDR3 is CASGRGSVNAEAFF. The CDR3 DNA is TGCGCCAGCGGTAGGGGGTCCGTGAACGCTGAAGCTTTCTTT.